Sequencing of this T cell receptor beta chain was carried out in a study of PD-1 blockade in classical Hodgkin lymphoma. Method: immunoSEQ multiplex PCR; TCRdb's copy keeps in-frame clones and lacks some. The sample lists under 30,000 clones, approximately 89% occurring once. V was pared by 5 bases and J by 8 bases, with 10 bases of the junction left unmatched. The CDR3 loop spans 16 amino acids. The V gene's germline CDR1 is SGHAT and CDR2 FQNNGV. A word on this clone: Its antigen is not identified.

As to time point: newly diagnosed, previously untreated cHL patient sample. Peripheral samples used as comparators were newly diagnosed, untreated classical Hodgkin lymphoma PBMCs. Study results and limitations: Newly diagnosed patients reportedly trailed healthy donors in baseline TCR diversity.

The sample comprised peripheral blood mononuclear cells (PBMCs). The chain combines TRBV11-2 with TRBJ2-1; 12 nucleotides match TRBD2. This TCR derives from a human donor with classical Hodgkin lymphoma. The chain's CDR3 is CASSPTRLAGVDEQFF. CDR3 DNA: TGTGCCAGCAGCCCCACCCGACTAGCGGGAGTGGATGAGCAGTTCTTC.